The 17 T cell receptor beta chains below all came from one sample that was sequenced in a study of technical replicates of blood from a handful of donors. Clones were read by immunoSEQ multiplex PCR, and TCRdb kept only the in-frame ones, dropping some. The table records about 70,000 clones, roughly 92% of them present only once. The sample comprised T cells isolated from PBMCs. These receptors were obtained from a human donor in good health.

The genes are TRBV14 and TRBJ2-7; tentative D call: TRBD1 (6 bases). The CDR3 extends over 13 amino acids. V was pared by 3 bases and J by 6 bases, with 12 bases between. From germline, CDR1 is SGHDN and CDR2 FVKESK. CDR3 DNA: TGTGCCAGCAGCCAGGGGGCCTGGGGCGAGCAGTACTTC. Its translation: CASSQGAWGEQYF.

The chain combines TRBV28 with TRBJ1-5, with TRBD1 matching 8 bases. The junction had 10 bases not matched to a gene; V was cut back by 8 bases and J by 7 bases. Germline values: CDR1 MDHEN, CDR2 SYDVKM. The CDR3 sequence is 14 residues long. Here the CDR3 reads CASRPRTGTQPQHF. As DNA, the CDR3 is TGTGCCAGCCGCCCTAGGACAGGGACGCAGCCCCAGCATTTT.

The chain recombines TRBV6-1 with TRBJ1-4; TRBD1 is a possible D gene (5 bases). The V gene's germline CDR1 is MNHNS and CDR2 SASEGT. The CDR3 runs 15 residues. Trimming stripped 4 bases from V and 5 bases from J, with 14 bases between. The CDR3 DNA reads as TGTGCCAGCAGTGCGCTACCCGGGGGGAATGAAAAACTGTTTTTT. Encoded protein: CASSALPGGNEKLFF.

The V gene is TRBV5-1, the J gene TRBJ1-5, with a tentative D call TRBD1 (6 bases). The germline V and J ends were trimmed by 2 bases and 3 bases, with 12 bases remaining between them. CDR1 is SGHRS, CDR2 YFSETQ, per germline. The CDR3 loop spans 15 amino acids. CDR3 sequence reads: CASSFKTGPNQPQHF. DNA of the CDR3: TGCGCCAGCAGCTTTAAAACAGGGCCCAATCAGCCCCAGCATTTT.

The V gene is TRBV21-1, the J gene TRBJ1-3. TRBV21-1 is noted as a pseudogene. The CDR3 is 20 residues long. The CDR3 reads CASSKRVDPHYSNSGNTIYF. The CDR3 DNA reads TGTGCCAGCAGCAAGAGGGTCGACCCACACTATTCTAACTCTGGAAACACCATATATTTT.

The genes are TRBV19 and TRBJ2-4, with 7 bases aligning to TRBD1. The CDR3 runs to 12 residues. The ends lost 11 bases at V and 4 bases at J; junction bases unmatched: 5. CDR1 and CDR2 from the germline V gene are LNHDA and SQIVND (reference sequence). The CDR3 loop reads CAVRDSKNIQYF. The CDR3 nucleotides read TGTGCCGTCCGGGACAGTAAAAACATTCAGTACTTC.

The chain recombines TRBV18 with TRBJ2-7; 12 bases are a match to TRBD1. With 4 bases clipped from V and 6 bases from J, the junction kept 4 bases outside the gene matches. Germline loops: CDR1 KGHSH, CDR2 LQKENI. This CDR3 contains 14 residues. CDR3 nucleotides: TGTGCCAGCTCACAGGGGACAGGGGGCTTCGAGCAGTACTTC. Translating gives CASSQGTGGFEQYF.

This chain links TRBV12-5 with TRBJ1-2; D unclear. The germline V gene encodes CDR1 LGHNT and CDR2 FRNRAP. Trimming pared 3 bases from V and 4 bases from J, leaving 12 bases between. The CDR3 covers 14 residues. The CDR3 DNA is TGTGCTAGTGGTTTTGGGCAGGCCGCCTATGGCTACACCTTC. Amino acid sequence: CASGFGQAAYGYTF.

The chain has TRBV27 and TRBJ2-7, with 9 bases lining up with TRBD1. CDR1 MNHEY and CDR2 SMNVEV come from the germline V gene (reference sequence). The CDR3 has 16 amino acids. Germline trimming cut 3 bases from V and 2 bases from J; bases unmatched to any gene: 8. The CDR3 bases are TGTGCCAGCAGTTTCGGGACAGGGAAAGGGCCCTACGAGCAGTACTTC. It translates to CASSFGTGKGPYEQYF.

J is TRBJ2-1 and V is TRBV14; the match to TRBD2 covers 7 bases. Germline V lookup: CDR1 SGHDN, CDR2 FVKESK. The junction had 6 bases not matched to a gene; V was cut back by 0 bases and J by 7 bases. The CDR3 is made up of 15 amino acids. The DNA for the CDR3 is TGTGCCAGCAGCCAAGATTTGCGGGAGAGAAATGAGCAGTTCTTC. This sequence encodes CASSQDLRERNEQFF.

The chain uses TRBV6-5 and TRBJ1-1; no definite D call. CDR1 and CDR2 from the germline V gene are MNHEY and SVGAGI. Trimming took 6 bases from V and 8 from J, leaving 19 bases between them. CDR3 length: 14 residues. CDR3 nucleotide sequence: TGTGCCAGCAGAGTGAGGGAGGGTACTGTGGAAGCTTTCTTT. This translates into CASRVREGTVEAFF.

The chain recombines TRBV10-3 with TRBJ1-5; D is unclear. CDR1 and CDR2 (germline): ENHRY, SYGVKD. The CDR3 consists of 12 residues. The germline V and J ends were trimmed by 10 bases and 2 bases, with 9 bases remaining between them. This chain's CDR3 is CANGEGNQPQHF. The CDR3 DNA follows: TGTGCCAATGGGGAGGGCAATCAGCCCCAGCATTTT.

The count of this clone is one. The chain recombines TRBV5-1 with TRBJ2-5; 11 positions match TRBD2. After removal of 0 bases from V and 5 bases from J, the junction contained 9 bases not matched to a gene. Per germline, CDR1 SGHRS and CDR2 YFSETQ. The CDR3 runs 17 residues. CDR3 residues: CASSLASSSGRYETQYF. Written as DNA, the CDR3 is TGCGCCAGCAGCTTGGCCTCTTCTAGCGGGAGGTATGAGACCCAGTACTTC.

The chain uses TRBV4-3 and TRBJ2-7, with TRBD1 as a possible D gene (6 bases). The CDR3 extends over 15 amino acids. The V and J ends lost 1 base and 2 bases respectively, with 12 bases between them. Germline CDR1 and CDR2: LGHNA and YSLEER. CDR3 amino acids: CASSQVGDKTYEQYF. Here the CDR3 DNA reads TGCGCCAGCAGCCAAGTTGGGGACAAAACCTACGAGCAGTACTTC.

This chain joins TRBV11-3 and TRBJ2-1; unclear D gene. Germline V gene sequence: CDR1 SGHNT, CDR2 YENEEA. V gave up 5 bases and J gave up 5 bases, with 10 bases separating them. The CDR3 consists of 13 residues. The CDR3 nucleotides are TGTGCCAGCAGCGTACTGGAGAACAATGAGCAGTTCTTC. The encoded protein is CASSVLENNEQFF. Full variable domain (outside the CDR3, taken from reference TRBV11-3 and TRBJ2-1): EAGVVQSPRYKIIEKKQPVAFWCNPISGHNTLYWYLQNLGQGPELLIRYENEEAVDDSQLPKDRFSAERLKGVDSTLKIQPAELGDSAVYLCASSVLENNEQFFGPGTRLTVL.

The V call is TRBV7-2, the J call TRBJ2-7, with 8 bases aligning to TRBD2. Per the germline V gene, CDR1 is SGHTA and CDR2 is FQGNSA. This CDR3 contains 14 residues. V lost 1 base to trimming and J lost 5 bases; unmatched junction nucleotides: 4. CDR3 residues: CASSLDGGRNEQYF. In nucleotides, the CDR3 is TGTGCCAGCAGCTTAGATGGCGGGAGGAACGAGCAGTACTTC.

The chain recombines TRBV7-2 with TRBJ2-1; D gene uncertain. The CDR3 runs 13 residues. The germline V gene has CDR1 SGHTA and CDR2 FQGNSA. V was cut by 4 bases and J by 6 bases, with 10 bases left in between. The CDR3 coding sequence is TGTGCCAGCAGCTCAAATTTGTCCAATGAGCAGTTCTTC. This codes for CASSSNLSNEQFF. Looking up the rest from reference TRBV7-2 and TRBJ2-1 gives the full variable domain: GAGVSQSPSNKVTEKGKDVELRCDPISGHTALYWYRQSLGQGLEFLIYFQGNSAPDKSGLPSDRFSAERTGGSVSTLTIQRTQQEDSAVYLCASSSNLSNEQFFGPGTRLTVL.